The source of this T cell receptor (beta chain) is a study of beta chain features in type 1 diabetes. General study points: Short templates might get an advantage during PCR, and this would be equal in patients and controls.

The authors reverse transcribed all of the isolated RNA, so sequencing captured expressed TCRB transcripts. Data came from immunoSEQ multiplex PCR; TCRdb stores just in-frame clones and leaves some out. The sample has around 500,000 clones, roughly 31% seen once. The CDR3 covers 14 residues. CDR1 is SGDLS and CDR2 is YYNGEE in the germline V gene. Trimming stripped 0 bases from V and 3 bases from J, with 9 bases between. Details on this clone: Its matching antigen is unknown.

The TCR was taken from a man younger than 35 in good health. Sequencing input: naive CD4+ T cells from blood. The chain combines TRBV9 with TRBJ1-1; the D is unclear. CDR3 in DNA: TGTGCCAGCAGCGTAGAACCGAGGGACACTGAAGCTTTCTTT. This translates into CASSVEPRDTEAFF.